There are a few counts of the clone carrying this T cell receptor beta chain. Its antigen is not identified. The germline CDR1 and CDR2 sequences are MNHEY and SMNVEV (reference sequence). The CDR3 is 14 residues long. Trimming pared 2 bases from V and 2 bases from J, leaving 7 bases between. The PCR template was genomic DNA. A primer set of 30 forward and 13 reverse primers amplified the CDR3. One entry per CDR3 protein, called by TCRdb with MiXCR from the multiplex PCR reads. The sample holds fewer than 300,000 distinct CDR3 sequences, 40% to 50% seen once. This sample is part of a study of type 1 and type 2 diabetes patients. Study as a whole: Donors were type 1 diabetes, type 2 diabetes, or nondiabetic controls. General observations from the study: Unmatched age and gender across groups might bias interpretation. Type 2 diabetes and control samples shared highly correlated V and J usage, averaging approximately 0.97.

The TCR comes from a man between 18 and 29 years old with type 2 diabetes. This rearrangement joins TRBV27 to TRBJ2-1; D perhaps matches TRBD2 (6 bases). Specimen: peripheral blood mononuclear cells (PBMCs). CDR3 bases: TGTGCCAGCAGTTTAGGCGGGGCCTACAATGAGCAGTTCTTC. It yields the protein CASSLGGAYNEQFF.